Each of the 31 T cell receptor beta chains below was sequenced from the same sample in a study of shared clonotypes between healthy human individuals. TCRdb keeps only in-frame clones here, not all; method: immunoSEQ multiplex PCR. The table includes some 1,100,000 clones, 70% to 80% detected once. The sample was memory CD4+ T cells from PBMCs. Regarding subset: CD45RA-negative fraction. The receptors stem from a man younger than 35 in good health. Some clones in this sample may be carry-over from other donors' samples.

The J gene is TRBJ2-7, the V gene TRBV11-2; the D gene is possibly TRBD2 (5 bases). There are 16 residues in the CDR3. Germline CDR1 and CDR2: SGHAT and FQNNGV. V gave up 4 bases and J gave up 3 bases, with 19 bases separating them. CDR3 sequence (DNA): TGTGCCAGCAGCTACCCGGGCTTCCCTGGGAGCTACGAGCAGTACTTC. Its translation is CASSYPGFPGSYEQYF. Supplemented by reference TRBV11-2 and TRBJ2-7, the full variable domain reads EAGVAQSPRYKIIEKRQSVAFWCNPISGHATLYWYQQILGQGPKLLIQFQNNGVVDDSQLPKDRFSAERLKGVDSTLKIQPAKLEDSAVYLCASSYPGFPGSYEQYFGPGTRLTVT.

This chain joins TRBV7-6 and TRBJ1-3; D is unresolved. Germline V lookup: CDR1 SGHVS, CDR2 FNYEAQ. The CDR3 covers 17 residues. Trimming shortened V by 1 base and J by 0 bases, and 13 bases separated the two germline ends. For the CDR3, the DNA is TGTGCCAGCAGCTTAGAGGGCAGTACTGACTCTGGAAACACCATATATTTT. Protein sequence: CASSLEGSTDSGNTIYF.

The chain employs TRBV11-2 and TRBJ1-4, with unresolved D. CDR1 SGHAT and CDR2 FQNNGV come from the germline V gene. The CDR3 sequence is 15 residues long. V lost 2 bases and J lost 7, with 14 bases in between. In DNA, the CDR3 is TGTGCCAGCAGCTTACATGGTAGGCCGGGTGAAAAACTGTTTTTT. Encoded protein: CASSLHGRPGEKLFF.

The chain joins TRBV30 to TRBJ1-2; D is perhaps TRBD1 (5 bases). Germline lookup yields CDR1 GTSNPN and CDR2 SVGIG (reference sequence). The CDR3 totals 14 residues. Trimming pared 0 bases from V and 7 bases from J, leaving 15 bases between. CDR3 DNA: TGTGCCTGGAGTGTACCTTGGGGGTGGAGTGGCTACACCTTC. Encoded protein: CAWSVPWGWSGYTF.

CDR3 loop: CASGRGGATGELFF. CDR3 coding DNA: TGTGCCAGCGGAAGAGGGGGGGCGACCGGGGAGCTGTTTTTT. This chain connects TRBV7-6 to TRBJ2-2; D is possibly TRBD2 (7 bases). Germline CDR1 and CDR2: SGHVS and FNYEAQ. Trimming pared 8 bases from V and 5 bases from J, leaving 15 bases between. CDR3 length equals 14 residues.

The gene calls are TRBV18 and TRBJ2-1; TRBD1 matches 8 bases. V shed 8 bases, J shed 7 bases, and the junction held 4 bases outside the gene matches. CDR3 size: 12 residues. Germline V CDR1 and CDR2: KGHSH, LQKENI. CDR3 residues: CASRQGINEQFF. The CDR3, as DNA: TGTGCCAGCCGACAGGGGATAAATGAGCAGTTCTTC.

This rearrangement joins TRBV5-1 to TRBJ1-5; maybe TRBD1 (6 bases). The V gene lost 5 bases and the J gene lost 2 bases, with 29 bases spanning the gap. The CDR3 length is 20 residues. Germline loops: CDR1 SGHRS, CDR2 YFSETQ. The CDR3, as DNA: TGCGCCAGCAGGCGACGCCCACAGGGCGACCTGGGTTCGGGCAATCAGCCCCAGCATTTT. Encoded protein: CASRRRPQGDLGSGNQPQHF.

Many counts were recorded for this clone. This sequence joins TRBV5-1 and TRBJ2-5, with 8 positions matching TRBD2. The CDR3 runs 15 residues. Germline loops: CDR1 SGHRS, CDR2 YFSETQ. The junction had 8 bases not matched to a gene; V was cut back by 3 bases and J by 4 bases. CDR3 sequence: CASSSTSAGGETQYF. The CDR3 DNA is TGCGCCAGCAGCTCGACTAGCGCGGGAGGAGAGACCCAGTACTTC.

This clone was detected only a few times. The chain joins TRBV30 to TRBJ2-5, with 7 bases identical to TRBD2. The DNA end is a closer match to TRBJ2-7, so the J assignment may be wrong. Germline V CDR1 and CDR2: GTSNPN, SVGIG (reference sequence). This CDR3 spans 18 amino acids. The CDR3 protein is CAWSVSYGRGKARYEQYF. The CDR3 DNA follows: TGTGCCTGGAGTGTATCTTATGGGAGGGGAAAAGCTCGCTACGAGCAGTACTTC.

V gene TRBV19 combines with J gene TRBJ1-5; 7 bases map to TRBD1. Losses at the gene ends were 5 bases for V and 6 bases for J; bases not matched to a gene: 13. Germline CDR1 is LNHDA and CDR2 is SQIVND (reference sequence). The CDR3 spans 16 residues. For the CDR3, the DNA is TGTGCCAGTAGTGCCCGACAGGGTAAGTCGGCTCAGCCCCAGCATTTT. Its translation: CASSARQGKSAQPQHF.

This chain connects TRBV27 to TRBJ1-1; D gene unclear. This CDR3 region has 15 residues. V lost 6 bases, J lost 2 bases, and 16 bases lay in between. Germline lookup yields CDR1 MNHEY and CDR2 SMNVEV (reference sequence). CDR3 bases: TGTGCCAGCAGAATAGGGCCCCATCCAAACACTGAAGCTTTCTTT. Residues: CASRIGPHPNTEAFF.

The chain has TRBV6-6 and TRBJ1-5, with 8 bases fitting TRBD1. CDR3 length: 15 residues. After removal of 2 bases from V and 6 bases from J, the junction contained 6 bases not matched to a gene. Per germline, CDR1 MNHNY and CDR2 SVGAGI (reference sequence). The CDR3 loop is CASSYGTGLGQPQHF. CDR3 nucleotides: TGTGCCAGCAGTTACGGGACAGGCCTCGGTCAGCCCCAGCATTTT.

The gene calls are TRBV29-1 and TRBJ2-1, with no clear D. The CDR3 is made up of 11 amino acids. Looked up from germline, CDR1 is SQVTM and CDR2 is ANQGSEA. Trimming took off 4 bases at V and 5 bases at J, with 6 bases between the two ends. The CDR3 DNA reads TGCAGCGTTGCTCACAACAATGAGCAGTTCTTC. Translating it yields CSVAHNNEQFF.

For this clone: The same CDR3 is also encoded by other DNA sequences in this sample. The chain carries TRBV7-3 and TRBJ1-1; D is unresolved. V was trimmed by 0 bases and J by 0 bases, leaving 5 bases between them. CDR1 and CDR2 from the germline V gene are SGHTA and FQGTGA. This CDR3 spans 14 amino acids. The CDR3 loop is CASSLTGMNTEAFF. The CDR3 DNA is TGTGCCAGCAGCTTAACGGGCATGAACACTGAAGCTTTCTTT.

The chain uses TRBV4-2 and TRBJ1-5; D may be TRBD1 (6 bases). The CDR3 covers 15 residues. Per germline, CDR1 LGHNA and CDR2 YNFKEQ. The V and J ends lost 4 bases and 3 bases respectively, with 13 bases between them. CDR3 in amino acids: CASSPRGIPNQPQHF. CDR3 nucleotides: TGTGCCAGCAGCCCAAGGGGGATCCCCAATCAGCCCCAGCATTTT.

V gene TRBV5-1 combines with J gene TRBJ2-3, with 10 bases fitting TRBD2. Germline V gene data show CDR1 as SGHRS and CDR2 as YFSETQ. The CDR3 is 16 residues long. V dropped 4 bases and J dropped 2; count of bases not matched to a gene: 7. The CDR3, as DNA: TGCGCCAGCAGCCCAGGGACTAGCGCATACACAGATACGCAGTATTTT. Protein: CASSPGTSAYTDTQYF.

The V call is TRBV18, the J call TRBJ1-3; 8 bases align to TRBD1. The V gene's germline CDR1 is KGHSH and CDR2 LQKENI. The CDR3 has 18 residues. The V gene end was trimmed by 3 bases and the J gene end by 3 bases; junction bases not matched to a gene: 13. The CDR3 nucleotides are TGTGCCAGCTCACCCCGTTGGCAGGGGGCTTCTAGTGGAAACACCATATATTTT. As protein: CASSPRWQGASSGNTIYF.

This clone has a handful of counts. The CDR3 reads CASSIGPSRTYNEQFF. The DNA of the CDR3 is TGTGCCAGTAGTATCGGTCCTAGCAGAACCTACAATGAGCAGTTCTTC. The J gene is TRBJ2-1, the V gene TRBV19; possible D gene TRBD2, 5 bases. The CDR3 loop spans 16 amino acids. Deletions cut 3 bases from V and 2 bases from J, with 14 bases between. The germline gives CDR1 LNHDA, CDR2 SQIVND (reference sequence).

V usage is TRBV7-2 and J usage is TRBJ2-3; D unresolved. Germline loops: CDR1 SGHTA, CDR2 FQGNSA. Trimming cost V 4 bases and J 6 bases, with 14 bases left between them. This CDR3 has 14 amino acids. The CDR3 nucleotides read TGTGCCAGCAGCTCCCCTAGATTAGGGGATACGCAGTATTTT. It yields the protein CASSSPRLGDTQYF.

The chain uses TRBV7-9 and TRBJ2-5, with 9 bases identical to TRBD2. CDR1 and CDR2 (germline): SEHNR, FQNEAQ (reference sequence). This CDR3 is 14 amino acids long. V lost 7 bases to trimming and J lost 5 bases; unmatched junction nucleotides: 8. CDR3 region: CASNSREGRETQYF. The CDR3 DNA is TGTGCCAGCAACTCGCGGGAGGGCCGGGAGACCCAGTACTTC.

The chain carries TRBV6-5 and TRBJ2-3, with 8 nucleotides matching TRBD2. V lost 7 bases to trimming and J lost 0 bases; unmatched junction nucleotides: 3. CDR3 size: 14 residues. Germline values: CDR1 MNHEY, CDR2 SVGAGI. CDR3 DNA sequence: TGTGCCAGCATGGGCGGGAGGAGCACAGATACGCAGTATTTT. Translation gives CASMGGRSTDTQYF.

About this clone itself: Compared with germline, one end of the junction differs, possibly owing to a read error. The chain joins TRBV28 to TRBJ2-7, with TRBD2 matching 14 bases. Germline lookup yields CDR1 MDHEN and CDR2 SYDVKM. The CDR3 sequence is 18 residues long. Here the CDR3 reads CASSLSPWTSGRMYEQYF. CDR3 DNA sequence: TGTGCCAGCAGCTTATCGCCTTGGACTAGCGGGAGGATGTACGAGCAGTACTTC. Full variable domain (rest looked up from reference TRBV28 and TRBJ2-7): DVKVTQSSRYLVKRTGEKVFLECVQDMDHENMFWYRQDPGLGLRLIYFSYDVKMKEKGDIPEGYSVSREKKERFSLILESASTNQTSMYLCASSLSPWTSGRMYEQYFGPGTRLTVT.

The CDR3 region has the DNA TGTGCCAGCAGCTTGGCAGGCCTAATGAACACTGAAGCTTTCTTT. This encodes CASSLAGLMNTEAFF. The chain employs TRBV5-5 and TRBJ1-1; D remains unclear. CDR1 SGHKS and CDR2 YYEKEE come from the germline V gene (reference sequence). The length of the CDR3 is 15 residues. Trimming took off 0 bases at V and 0 bases at J, with 9 bases between the two ends.

The CDR3 region is CASSMTGTGGSEQYF. CDR3 in DNA: TGTGCCAGCTCAATGACCGGGACAGGGGGCTCCGAGCAGTACTTC. The gene calls are TRBV18 and TRBJ2-7; 12 bases map to TRBD1. Germline V gene data show CDR1 as KGHSH and CDR2 as LQKENI. V shed 5 bases, J shed 6 bases, and the junction held 8 bases outside the gene matches. The CDR3 covers 15 residues.

There are a few counts of this clone. The chain has TRBV25-1 and TRBJ1-2, with D possibly TRBD1 on 5 matching bases. The V gene's germline CDR1 is MGHDK and CDR2 SYGVNS. V lost 4 bases and J 7 bases, leaving 7 bases between the germline ends. This CDR3 spans 11 amino acids. CDR3 sequence reads: CASSAGAGYTF. CDR3 DNA: TGTGCCAGCAGTGCCGGGGCTGGCTACACCTTC.

This clone was counted between two and nine times. Possible read error: a much larger clone is one base away. The V gene is TRBV6-5, the J gene TRBJ2-1; D ambiguous. The CDR3 extends over 11 amino acids. Looked up from germline, CDR1 is MNHEY and CDR2 is SVGAGI. V was cut by 6 bases and J by 5 bases, with 5 bases left in between. CDR3 sequence reads: CASSDHNEQFF. CDR3 nucleotides: TGTGCCAGCAGCGACCACAATGAGCAGTTCTTC.

The gene calls are TRBV7-2 and TRBJ2-1, with D tentatively TRBD1 (5 bases). Germline CDR1 SGHTA, CDR2 FQGNSA. The CDR3 runs to 15 residues. The V gene lost 2 bases and the J gene lost 3 bases, with 11 bases spanning the gap. The CDR3 is CASSLWGLVYNEQFF. In nucleotides, the CDR3 is TGTGCCAGCAGCTTATGGGGCCTGGTCTACAATGAGCAGTTCTTC.

V is TRBV7-9 and J is TRBJ1-4, with 7 nucleotides matching TRBD1. This CDR3 has 14 residues. Germline V gives CDR1 SEHNR, CDR2 FQNEAQ (reference sequence). V lost 3 bases and J lost 5; bases outside the gene matches: 3. The chain's CDR3 is CASSFDRVNEKLFF. In DNA, the CDR3 is TGTGCCAGCAGCTTTGACAGGGTAAATGAAAAACTGTTTTTT.

The gene calls are TRBV14 and TRBJ2-7; weak D call: TRBD2 (6 bases). The CDR3 runs to 13 residues. Germline values: CDR1 SGHDN, CDR2 FVKESK. V was clipped by 6 bases and J by 8 bases, with 17 bases between them. CDR3 sequence: CASRSLWDSKQYF. The CDR3 region has the DNA TGTGCCAGCAGATCCCTATGGGACTCGAAGCAGTACTTC.

The rearrangement joins TRBV19 to TRBJ2-3; possibly TRBD1 or TRBD2 for D (6 bases each). Trimming cost V 4 bases and J 3 bases, with 14 bases left between them. There are 15 residues in the CDR3. Germline CDR1 reads LNHDA; CDR2 reads SQIVND (reference sequence). The CDR3 spells CASSSGGRRTDTQYF. CDR3 nucleotides: TGTGCCAGTAGTAGTGGGGGGCGCCGGACAGATACGCAGTATTTT.

This chain connects TRBV6-1 to TRBJ1-5, with D possibly being TRBD1 (5 bases). V gave up 2 bases and J gave up 4 bases, with 12 bases separating them. CDR3 size: 15 residues. CDR1 MNHNS and CDR2 SASEGT come from the germline V gene. The DNA for the CDR3 is TGTGCCAGCAGTGAACCGGGGCAGGTTAATCAGCCCCAGCATTTT. This codes for CASSEPGQVNQPQHF.